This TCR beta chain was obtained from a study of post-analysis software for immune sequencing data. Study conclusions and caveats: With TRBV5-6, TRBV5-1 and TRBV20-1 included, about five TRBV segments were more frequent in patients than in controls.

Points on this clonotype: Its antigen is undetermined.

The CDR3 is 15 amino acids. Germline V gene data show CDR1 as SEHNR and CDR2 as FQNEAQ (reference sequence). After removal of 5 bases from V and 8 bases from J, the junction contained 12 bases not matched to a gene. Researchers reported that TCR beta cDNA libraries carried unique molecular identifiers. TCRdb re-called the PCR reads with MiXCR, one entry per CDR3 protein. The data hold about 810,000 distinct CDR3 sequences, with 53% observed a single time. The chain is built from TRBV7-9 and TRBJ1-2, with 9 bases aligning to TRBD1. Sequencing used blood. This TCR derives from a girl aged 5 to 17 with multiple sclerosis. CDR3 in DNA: TGTGCCAGCAGCCAAACCGGGACAGGGCGCGGAGGCTACACCTTC. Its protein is CASSQTGTGRGGYTF.